Listed below are T cell receptor beta chains from one sample, sequenced in a study of blood T cell repertoires in COVID-19. Libraries were prepared by immunoSEQ multiplex PCR; TCRdb keeps only in-frame clonotypes and omits some of them. This sample has around 160,000 clones, with 87% found just once. The sequenced sample consisted of peripheral blood. Receptors originate from an elderly man with acute or convalescent COVID-19. Both conserved end residues are part of each CDR3. The order of the fields is V gene, D gene, clone size, J gene, CDR3 DNA, CDR3 protein. D genes are given only for firm matches. The size of a clone is reported for some rows only, either as once, few or many, or as a class for expanded clones.

TRBV7-9	TRBD1	-	TRBJ1-4	TGTGCCAGCAGCCCGGGACAGGGGATTGAAAAACTGTTTTTT	CASSPGQGIEKLFF
TRBV27	TRBD2	once	TRBJ2-1	TGTGCCAGCAGTTCTCTTAGCGGGAGGGCCCTCTTTGAGCAGTTCTTC	CASSSLSGRALFEQFF
TRBV28	TRBD1	-	TRBJ1-2	TGTGCCAGCAGTTCTGGGACAGTGCCTAACTATGGCTACACCTTC	CASSSGTVPNYGYTF
TRBV5-1	-	-	TRBJ2-2	TGCGCCAGCAGCCAAAACGGGGGCACCGGGGAGCTGTTTTTT	CASSQNGGTGELFF
TRBV6-6	TRBD2	-	TRBJ2-1	TGTGCCAGCAGTCATTCCCCGGGACTAGCGGGGGGGCCCAATGAGCAGTTCTTC	CASSHSPGLAGGPNEQFF
TRBV6-5	TRBD1	-	TRBJ1-1	TGTGCCAGCAGCCGGACAGGCAAGGACACTGAAGCTTTCTTT	CASSRTGKDTEAFF
TRBV6-6	-	-	TRBJ1-4	TGTGCCAGCAGTTACTCGTCAGGGCCGGTTTTTTTT	CASSYSSGPVFF
TRBV30	TRBD1	-	TRBJ1-6	TGTGCCTGGAGACCCTTTGACAGGGGCTCCTATAATTCACCCCTCCACTTT	CAWRPFDRGSYNSPLHF
TRBV5-6	TRBD1	-	TRBJ2-5	TGTGCCAGCAGCTTGGCGGCAGGGGGCGCCGAGACCCAGTACTTC	CASSLAAGGAETQYF
TRBV5-1	-	-	TRBJ2-1	TGCGCCAGCAGCTTGGCCGACAGTCGATTTGAGCAGTTCTTC	CASSLADSRFEQFF
TRBV12-5	-	-	TRBJ2-5	TGTGCTAGTGGTTTCGCAGGGGTGGAGACCCAGTACTTC	CASGFAGVETQYF
TRBV28	-	once	TRBJ2-1	TGTGCCAGCAGTGCCCTAGAGAATGAGCAGTTCTTC	CASSALENEQFF
TRBV6-5	TRBD1	-	TRBJ1-2	TGTGCCAGCAGACAAGGACAGGAATCCAACTATGGCTACACCTTC	CASRQGQESNYGYTF
TRBV11-1	TRBD1	-	TRBJ2-7	TGTGCCAGCAGATCGACCGGGACAGGGGAAGCCTACGAGCAGTACTTC	CASRSTGTGEAYEQYF
TRBV24-1	-	-	TRBJ2-5	TGTGCCACCAGTGATTTGACCGGGACTTTTGGAGAGACCCAGTACTTC	CATSDLTGTFGETQYF
TRBV5-1	-	-	TRBJ2-2	TGCGCCAGCAGCTTGGGCGGCGGGGACACCGGGGAGCTGTTTTTT	CASSLGGGDTGELFF
TRBV28	TRBD1	-	TRBJ1-2	TGTGCCAGCCTAATCCCAGGGGGCTTCTATGGCTACACCTTC	CASLIPGGFYGYTF
TRBV7-9	-	-	TRBJ1-2	TGTGCCAGCAGCTTAGAAGCAGGAACTAACTATGGCTACACCTTC	CASSLEAGTNYGYTF
TRBV2	-	-	TRBJ1-5	TGTGCCAGCAGTGAAGGGGCAGGTCGCAATCAGCCCCAGCATTTT	CASSEGAGRNQPQHF
TRBV10-3	-	-	TRBJ1-1	TGTGCCATCAGTGACTCATCAGGGGCTGAAGCTTTCTTT	CAISDSSGAEAFF
TRBV6-2/TRBV6-3	-	-	TRBJ2-1	TGTGCCAGCAGTTGGGAAGTACAGGGTTACTACAATGAGCAGTTCTTC	CASSWEVQGYYNEQFF
TRBV14	-	-	TRBJ1-1	TGTGCCAGCAGCCTTCAGGGGTACACTGAAGCTTTCTTT	CASSLQGYTEAFF
TRBV7-6	TRBD2	-	TRBJ2-3	TGTGCCAGCAGCCCCCTTGGGACTAGCGGGGGATCAGATACGCAGTATTTT	CASSPLGTSGGSDTQYF
TRBV7-2	TRBD1	-	TRBJ2-5	TGTGCCAGCAGCCCTAGGGACAGGGGAGGTGAGACCCAGTACTTC	CASSPRDRGGETQYF
TRBV5-1	TRBD1	once	TRBJ2-2	TGCGCCAGCAGCTTATTGACAGGGATGAACACCGGGGAGCTGTTTTTT	CASSLLTGMNTGELFF
TRBV4-1	-	few	TRBJ2-1	TGCGCCAGCAGCCAAGATCCAGGACAGTTGAACAATGAGCAGTTCTTC	CASSQDPGQLNNEQFF
TRBV5-1	TRBD2	-	TRBJ2-7	TGCGCCAGCAGCTTGGAAGGCGGGAGGGCCTACGAGCAGTACTTC	CASSLEGGRAYEQYF
TRBV2	-	-	TRBJ1-2	TGTGCCAGCAGTGAAAGTGGCGCGGACTATGGCTACACCTTC	CASSESGADYGYTF
TRBV2	-	-	TRBJ2-7	TGTGCCAGCAGTGAGGACAGAGCCTACGAGCAGTACTTC	CASSEDRAYEQYF
TRBV29-1	-	-	TRBJ1-4	TGCAGCGTTGAAGGGCAGGGGACGGGTGAAAAACTGTTTTTT	CSVEGQGTGEKLFF
TRBV3-1/TRBV3-2	TRBD2	-	TRBJ2-1	TGTGCCAGCAGCCTAGCGGGAGATAGCAATGAGCAGTTCTTC	CASSLAGDSNEQFF
TRBV27	-	-	TRBJ1-1	TGTGCCAGCAGCGCGGTGAACACTGAAGCTTTCTTT	CASSAVNTEAFF
TRBV19	TRBD1	-	TRBJ1-1	TGTGCCAGTAGTACGCAGGGGGCTTTTGGCACTGAAGCTTTCTTT	CASSTQGAFGTEAFF
TRBV6-4	TRBD2	-	TRBJ2-1	TGTGCCAGCAGTGAGATGGGGGGGGTCAATGAGCAGTTCTTC	CASSEMGGVNEQFF
TRBV5-1	-	-	TRBJ2-2	TGCGCCAGCAGCTTGGTTGGGCAGGTCGGCGGGGAGCTGTTTTTT	CASSLVGQVGGELFF
TRBV2	-	-	TRBJ2-3	TGTGCCAGCAGTGAAACACGGAGCAGGGGGAGGGATACGCAGTATTTT	CASSETRSRGRDTQYF
TRBV3-1/TRBV3-2	-	-	TRBJ2-5	TGTGCCAGCAGCCAAGATCTGGCTGCCCAAGAGACCCAGTACTTC	CASSQDLAAQETQYF
TRBV5-6	TRBD1	-	TRBJ1-1	TGTGCCAGCAGCCTAGGGACAGTCGGGGCTACTGAAGCTTTCTTT	CASSLGTVGATEAFF
TRBV18	TRBD2	-	TRBJ2-3	TGTGCCAGCTCCCCACCTCGCGGGGGGGAACCTAGCACAGATACGCAGTATTTT	CASSPPRGGEPSTDTQYF
TRBV2	-	once	TRBJ1-2	TGTGCCAGCAGTGAGTCGCCAGACGGGGGCTACACCTTC	CASSESPDGGYTF
TRBV10-2	-	-	TRBJ2-2	TGCGCCAGCAGACTAGCCGGCACCGGGGAGCTGTTTTTT	CASRLAGTGELFF
TRBV9	-	-	TRBJ1-1	TGTGCCAGCAGCGTAGGGCCCGCCTCTGAAGCTTTCTTT	CASSVGPASEAFF
TRBV18	-	-	TRBJ1-4	TGTGCCAGCTCACCCAGGGCAGCGAACGAAAAACTGTTTTTT	CASSPRAANEKLFF
TRBV7-8	-	-	TRBJ2-1	TGTGCCAGCAGCTTAGGGCCGGAGGACTACAATGAGCAGTTCTTC	CASSLGPEDYNEQFF
TRBV24-1	-	-	TRBJ2-5	TGTGCCACCAGTGACGGCGCCGTCCAGGTCCAAGAGACCCAGTACTTC	CATSDGAVQVQETQYF
TRBV5-4	TRBD2	-	TRBJ2-1	TGTGCCAGCAGCTCCGGGGCGGGGGGGCCCTACAATGAGCAGTTCTTC	CASSSGAGGPYNEQFF
TRBV16	-	-	TRBJ1-5	TGTGCCAGCAGCCAATCGGTTCCGGGCAATCAGCCCCAGCATTTT	CASSQSVPGNQPQHF
TRBV29-1	-	-	TRBJ1-2	TGCAGCGTGGAGGCAGGTTACTATGGCTACACCTTC	CSVEAGYYGYTF
TRBV10-3	TRBD1	-	TRBJ2-7	TGTGCCATCAGTGAGTCCGCTGGACAGGGTCTCTCCTACGAGCAGTACTTC	CAISESAGQGLSYEQYF
TRBV7-8	TRBD1	-	TRBJ1-5	TGTGCCAGCAGCTTAATTGGGGGCAGGGGGCGGATAAGCAATCAGCCCCAGCATTTT	CASSLIGGRGRISNQPQHF
TRBV10-3	TRBD1	few	TRBJ1-6	TGTGCCATTAGGGACAGGGTCGACTCACCCCTCCACTTT	CAIRDRVDSPLHF
TRBV18	-	-	TRBJ2-1	TGTGCCAGCTCACCATTTCGGTCGGATGAGCAGTTCTTC	CASSPFRSDEQFF
TRBV14	-	-	TRBJ2-3	TGTGCCAGCAGCCAGCCGGGGGGCCGAAGTACGCAGTATTTT	CASSQPGGRSTQYF
TRBV5-1	-	-	TRBJ1-2	TGCGCCAGCAGCGAGGACAGTCTAATTTATGGCTACACCTTC	CASSEDSLIYGYTF
TRBV10-3	TRBD2	few	TRBJ2-3	TGTGCCATCAGTGAAGGAGCGGGAGTAACGGGAGATACGCAGTATTTT	CAISEGAGVTGDTQYF
TRBV7-9	-	-	TRBJ1-2	TGTGCCAGCAGCTTTGGGAGAACCTACACCTTC	CASSFGRTYTF
TRBV5-6	TRBD2	-	TRBJ2-3	TGTGCCAGCAGCTTGGTTTTGCGGGAGGCTAACACAGATACGCAGTATTTT	CASSLVLREANTDTQYF
TRBV5-6	-	once	TRBJ2-4	TGTGCCAGCAGTGCGGCAGCCAAAAACATTCAGTACTTC	CASSAAAKNIQYF
TRBV11-3	-	-	TRBJ1-1	TGTGCCAGCAGCTCAAACAGGGATACTGAAGCTTTCTTT	CASSSNRDTEAFF
TRBV5-1	-	-	TRBJ2-7	TGCGCCAGCAGCTTGGGCGCGGTTGGTCGCGAGCAGTACTTC	CASSLGAVGREQYF